The 30 T cell receptor beta chains below were found in one sample sequenced in a study of blood T cell repertoires in COVID-19 (dated by TCRdb to 2018 to 2020). Libraries were prepared through the immunoSEQ multiplex PCR assay. TCRdb limited this immuneACCESS table to in-frame rearrangements with V and J called. A share of clones is missing; checked studies link under half to unresolved V genes, and the rest is unexplained. The sample table contains approximately 240,000 clones; only one count was recorded for about four fifths of them. The ten largest clones take up approximately 1.3% of the sample. The sequenced material came from PBMCs or T cells enriched from blood (not recorded which). The origin of the receptors is a woman aged 40-49 years with acute COVID-19.

V usage is TRBV12-3 or TRBV12-4 and J usage is TRBJ2-5; D gene unclear. Trimming took 6 bases from V and 0 from J, leaving 8 bases between them. The CDR3 has 13 amino acids. CDR3 protein: CASSSHNQETQYF. In nucleotides, the CDR3 is TGTGCCAGCAGCTCACATAACCAAGAGACCCAGTACTTC.

A remark on this clone: Other nucleotide sequences from this sample produce the same CDR3. V gene TRBV27 combines with J gene TRBJ1-4, with D maybe TRBD1 (6 bases). The CDR3 totals 14 residues. Germline assignment: CDR1 MNHEY and CDR2 SMNVEV (reference sequence). The V gene lost 2 bases and the J gene lost 7 bases, with 11 bases spanning the gap. Here the CDR3 reads CASSLIRGGEKLFF. DNA of the CDR3: TGTGCCAGCAGTTTAATCAGGGGCGGTGAAAAACTGTTTTTT.

The V call is TRBV29-1, the J call TRBJ2-7; 7 bases align to TRBD1. CDR1 is SQVTM, CDR2 ANQGSEA, per germline. CDR3 length equals 14 residues. J lost 5 bases, V lost 6 bases, and 13 bases had no gene match. The CDR3 sequence is CSVGIGTDLHEQYF. The CDR3 DNA follows: TGCAGCGTGGGTATAGGGACAGATCTCCACGAGCAGTACTTC.

The chain joins TRBV27 to TRBJ2-3; TRBD2 aligns across 11 bases. Per germline, CDR1 MNHEY and CDR2 SMNVEV (reference sequence). The length of the CDR3 is 16 residues. The V and J ends lost 2 bases and 6 bases, in that order; junction bases with no gene match: 7. The CDR3 DNA follows: TGTGCCAGCAGTTTACTAGCGGGGGGTGCCTCGGATACGCAGTATTTT. The encoded protein is CASSLLAGGASDTQYF.

The rearrangement links TRBV21-1 to TRBJ1-5; TRBD1 is taken as the D call from the table, unchecked against the DNA. TRBV21-1 is a pseudogene locus. The CDR3 covers 15 residues. The CDR3 sequence is CASSKLARGSWPQHF. The CDR3, as DNA: TGTGCCAGCAGCAAATTGGCGAGGGGGTCTTGGCCCCAGCATTTT.

The gene calls are TRBV15 and TRBJ2-1, with 13 bases lining up with TRBD2. CDR3 length: 15 amino acids. CDR1 and CDR2 from the germline V gene are LNHNV and YYDKDF (reference sequence). V dropped 5 bases and J dropped 12; count of bases not matched to a gene: 10. CDR3 in DNA: TGTGCCACCAGCGGTACTAGCGGGAGGGCGAGAGCGCAGTTCTTC. As protein: CATSGTSGRARAQFF. Looking up the rest from reference TRBV15 and TRBJ2-1 gives the full variable domain: DAMVIQNPRYQVTQFGKPVTLSCSQTLNHNVMYWYQQKSSQAPKLLFHYYDKDFNNEADTPDNFQSRRPNTSFCFLDIRSPGLGDTAMYLCATSGTSGRARAQFFGPGTRLTVL.

This rearrangement joins TRBV5-6 to TRBJ2-7, with D possibly matching TRBD2 (5 bases). The CDR3 runs to 14 residues. V gave up 4 bases and J gave up 0 bases, with 11 bases separating them. The germline gives CDR1 SGHDT, CDR2 YYEEEE. The CDR3 DNA sequence: TGTGCCAGCAGCCTCGGGGTTCCCTCCTACGAGCAGTACTTC. Protein sequence: CASSLGVPSYEQYF. Full variable domain (rest looked up from reference TRBV5-6 and TRBJ2-7): DAGVTQSPTHLIKTRGQQVTLRCSPKSGHDTVSWYQQALGQGPQFIFQYYEEEERQRGNFPDRFSGHQFPNYSSELNVNALLLGDSALYLCASSLGVPSYEQYFGPGTRLTVT.

V and J are TRBV4-2 and TRBJ2-3; 8 bases match TRBD1. CDR1 LGHNA and CDR2 YNFKEQ come from the germline V gene. The J segment lost 6 bases and the V segment lost 3 bases, leaving 8 bases of the junction unmatched. This CDR3 is 15 amino acids long. CDR3 in amino acids: CASSHPGQAFDTQYF. CDR3 nucleotides: TGTGCCAGCAGCCATCCGGGACAGGCATTCGATACGCAGTATTTT.

The chain couples TRBV7-2 to TRBJ2-2, with D uncertain. The V gene's germline CDR1 is SGHTA and CDR2 FQGNSA. This CDR3 comprises 16 residues. V was pared by 5 bases and J by 5 bases, with 18 bases between. The CDR3 reads CASSLPAAFLTGELFF. CDR3 DNA sequence: TGTGCCAGCAGCCTCCCTGCCGCCTTCCTAACCGGGGAGCTGTTTTTT.

V usage is TRBV5-1 and J usage is TRBJ2-7; 7 bases agree with TRBD1. The J segment lost 0 bases and the V segment lost 4 bases, leaving 10 bases of the junction unmatched. The CDR3 extends over 16 amino acids. CDR1 is SGHRS, CDR2 YFSETQ, per germline. CDR3 sequence: CASSPDDRAISYEQYF. CDR3 coding DNA: TGCGCCAGCAGCCCAGATGACAGGGCCATCTCCTACGAGCAGTACTTC.

This clone was found a few times. The rearrangement joins TRBV3-1 (or the pseudogene TRBV3-2) to TRBJ2-1; a possible D gene is TRBD1 (5 bases). The V and J ends lost 4 bases and 3 bases respectively, with 22 bases between them. The CDR3 spans 18 residues. CDR1 LGHDT and CDR2 YNNKEL come from the germline V gene (reference sequence). The CDR3 is CASSPKEKGFTDYNEQFF. In nucleotides, the CDR3 is TGTGCCAGCAGCCCGAAAGAAAAGGGGTTCACGGACTACAATGAGCAGTTCTTC.

The J gene is TRBJ1-3, the V gene TRBV2; D may be TRBD1 (5 bases). Germline V CDR1 and CDR2: SNHLY, FYNNEI. Deletions cut 8 bases from V and 1 base from J, with 21 bases between. CDR3 length: 17 amino acids. The CDR3 bases are TGTGCCAGCTCCCAGACAGTCGGTCGCTCGTCTGGAAACACCATATATTTT. Its translation is CASSQTVGRSSGNTIYF.

This clone was seen just once. The CDR3, as DNA: TGTGCCAGCAGCATCCCCCAGATGCTAGCAGGCAATGAGCAGTTCTTC. Encoded protein: CASSIPQMLAGNEQFF. The chain carries TRBV28 and TRBJ2-1; D might be TRBD2 (5 bases). This CDR3 has 16 amino acids. The germline V gene has CDR1 MDHEN and CDR2 SYDVKM. V was clipped by 6 bases and J by 6 bases, with 21 bases between them.

This chain uses TRBV18 with TRBJ2-1; 10 bases agree with TRBD2. The trim removed 4 bases at V and 6 bases at J, leaving 9 bases unmatched. The CDR3 has 16 amino acids. Germline loops: CDR1 KGHSH, CDR2 LQKENI. CDR3 region: CASSQTLAGESNEQFF. CDR3 DNA sequence: TGTGCCAGCTCACAAACCCTAGCGGGAGAAAGCAATGAGCAGTTCTTC.

In its sample, this clone was seen once. The chain employs TRBV19 and TRBJ1-6; 7 bases line up with TRBD1. V was clipped by 10 bases and J by 3 bases; unmatched bases: 6. From germline, CDR1 is LNHDA and CDR2 SQIVND (reference sequence). The CDR3 has 14 amino acids. CDR3 protein: CATSTGNYNSPLHF. The CDR3, as DNA: TGTGCCACCTCGACAGGGAACTATAATTCACCCCTCCACTTT.

The chain couples TRBV28 to TRBJ2-3, with 11 bases fitting TRBD2. This CDR3 has 17 residues. Losses at the gene ends were 6 bases for V and 2 bases for J; bases not matched to a gene: 10. Germline V CDR1 and CDR2: MDHEN, SYDVKM. The CDR3: CASSQPTSGDYTDTQYF. Here the CDR3 DNA reads TGTGCCAGCAGCCAACCGACTAGCGGGGATTACACAGATACGCAGTATTTT.

V usage is TRBV28 and J usage is TRBJ1-1, with D possibly being TRBD1 (5 bases). The CDR3 extends over 14 amino acids. Germline V gene sequence: CDR1 MDHEN, CDR2 SYDVKM. Between the trimmed V and J ends, which lost 7 bases and 0 bases, there was a span of 12 bases. CDR3: CASTKDRVNTEAFF. The CDR3, as DNA: TGTGCCAGCACCAAAGACAGAGTGAACACTGAAGCTTTCTTT.

This chain uses TRBV6-7 with TRBJ1-4; no clear D. TRBV6-7 is sorted into the ORF group, with uncertain function. The germline V and J ends were trimmed by 7 bases and 8 bases, with 14 bases remaining between them. This CDR3 contains 13 residues. CDR3 residues: CASMGWVGEKLFF. The CDR3, as DNA: TGTGCCAGCATGGGCTGGGTAGGAGAAAAACTGTTTTTT.

The V gene is TRBV29-1, the J gene TRBJ1-3, with D unclear. Trimming pared 6 bases from V and 4 bases from J, leaving 10 bases between. Germline loops: CDR1 SQVTM, CDR2 ANQGSEA. The CDR3 has 12 residues. The CDR3 here is CSVLAAGNTIYF. DNA of the CDR3: TGCAGCGTCCTCGCGGCCGGAAACACCATATATTTT.

The chain is built from TRBV7-2 and TRBJ2-3, with 7 nucleotides matching TRBD1. Germline assignment: CDR1 SGHTA and CDR2 FQGNSA. V trimming: 1 base; J trimming: 1 base; junction bases outside the gene matches: 5. CDR3 length: 16 amino acids. DNA for the CDR3: TGTGCCAGCAGCTTAGGGGTTGGACAGGGCACAGATACGCAGTATTTT. Its protein is CASSLGVGQGTDTQYF.

The rearrangement joins TRBV3-1 (or the pseudogene TRBV3-2) to TRBJ2-5, with 7 bases lining up with TRBD2. CDR3 length: 15 amino acids. J was trimmed by 3 bases and V by 2 bases; bases with no gene match: 6. Germline V gene sequence: CDR1 LGHDT, CDR2 YNNKEL (reference sequence). The DNA for the CDR3 is TGTGCCAGCAGCCAATGGACCCTAGCGGAAGAGACCCAGTACTTC. Translating it yields CASSQWTLAEETQYF.

V and J are TRBV13 and TRBJ1-1, with a tentative D call TRBD1 (6 bases). In germline, CDR1 is PRHDT, CDR2 FYEKMQ (reference sequence). V dropped 4 bases and J dropped 4 bases, with 13 bases sitting between them. CDR3 length: 14 residues. In nucleotides, the CDR3 is TGTGCCAGCAGCTCAACCATGGGGGCCACTGAAGCTTTCTTT. Protein: CASSSTMGATEAFF.

The CDR3 is CASSQRGGILTDTQYF. In DNA form, the CDR3 reads TGTGCCAGCAGCCAACGGGGGGGAATCCTCACAGATACGCAGTATTTT. The rearrangement joins TRBV3-1 (or the pseudogene TRBV3-2) to TRBJ2-3; 8 positions agree with TRBD2. The CDR3 has 16 residues. V was clipped by 2 bases and J by 2 bases; unmatched bases: 6. Germline values: CDR1 LGHDT, CDR2 YNNKEL (reference sequence).

CDR3 amino acids: CASSLIAGSTYNEQFF. Written as DNA, the CDR3 is TGTGCCAGCAGCTTAATAGCGGGATCTACCTACAATGAGCAGTTCTTC. The J gene is TRBJ2-1, the V gene TRBV7-3, with 8 bases fitting TRBD2. V lost 1 base and J lost 2; bases outside the gene matches: 4. The V gene's germline CDR1 is SGHTA and CDR2 FQGTGA. The CDR3 runs 16 residues. Full variable domain (missing parts from reference TRBV7-3 and TRBJ2-1): GAGVSQTPSNKVTEKGKYVELRCDPISGHTALYWYRQSLGQGPEFLIYFQGTGAADDSGLPNDRFFAVRPEGSVSTLKIQRTERGDSAVYLCASSLIAGSTYNEQFFGPGTRLTVL.

On this clone: This may be a read error, as it is one base from a much larger clone. The CDR3 DNA follows: TGTGCCAGCGGCCAAGACAGGGGGCGTAATGAAAAACTGTTTTTT. This translates into CASGQDRGRNEKLFF. The chain links TRBV3-1 (or the pseudogene TRBV3-2) to TRBJ1-4, with 10 bases lining up with TRBD1. This CDR3 has 15 amino acids. The germline V gene has CDR1 LGHDT and CDR2 YNNKEL (reference sequence).

This clone occurred once. The V and J genes are TRBV24-1 and TRBJ2-5; D is perhaps TRBD2 (5 bases). V was clipped by 4 bases and J by 0 bases, with 5 bases between them. CDR1 is KGHDR and CDR2 is SFDVKD in the germline V gene. CDR3 length: 13 amino acids. The CDR3 sequence is CATSDGDQETQYF. In DNA form, the CDR3 reads TGTGCCACCAGTGACGGGGACCAAGAGACCCAGTACTTC.

The rearrangement links TRBV29-1 to TRBJ2-7; D is perhaps TRBD2 (6 bases). The CDR3 runs 13 residues. Germline lookup yields CDR1 SQVTM and CDR2 ANQGSEA. The germline V and J ends were trimmed by 7 bases and 6 bases, with 19 bases remaining between them. CDR3 nucleotide sequence: TGCAGCGCTTCCCCCGCGGGGTTTGGCGAGCAGTACTTC. Its translation: CSASPAGFGEQYF.

The chain combines TRBV7-9 with TRBJ2-2, with D uncertain. In germline, CDR1 is SEHNR, CDR2 FQNEAQ (reference sequence). V shed 4 bases and J shed 5 bases, with 8 bases lying between them. The CDR3 runs to 13 residues. The CDR3 bases are TGTGCCAGCAGCTCGAGCGAGACCGGGGAGCTGTTTTTT. It encodes CASSSSETGELFF.

V is TRBV11-2 and J is TRBJ2-7; D ambiguous. Germline assignment: CDR1 SGHAT and CDR2 FQNNGV. The ends were cut back, 2 bases at V and 2 bases at J, with 10 bases in the middle. This CDR3 is built from 14 residues. The CDR3, as DNA: TGTGCCAGCAGCTTACCATTTGGGCCCTACGAGCAGTACTTC. It encodes CASSLPFGPYEQYF. The variable domain in full, with the rest retrieved from reference TRBV11-2 and TRBJ2-7, is EAGVAQSPRYKIIEKRQSVAFWCNPISGHATLYWYQQILGQGPKLLIQFQNNGVVDDSQLPKDRFSAERLKGVDSTLKIQPAKLEDSAVYLCASSLPFGPYEQYFGPGTRLTVT.

This clone was observed a few times. This chain joins TRBV11-2 and TRBJ2-3; D gene ambiguous. Trimming pared 1 base from V and 9 bases from J, leaving 2 bases between. This CDR3 contains 10 residues. Germline CDR1 SGHAT, CDR2 FQNNGV. The CDR3 DNA is TGTGCCAGCAGCTTAGTAACGCAGTATTTT. This codes for CASSLVTQYF.